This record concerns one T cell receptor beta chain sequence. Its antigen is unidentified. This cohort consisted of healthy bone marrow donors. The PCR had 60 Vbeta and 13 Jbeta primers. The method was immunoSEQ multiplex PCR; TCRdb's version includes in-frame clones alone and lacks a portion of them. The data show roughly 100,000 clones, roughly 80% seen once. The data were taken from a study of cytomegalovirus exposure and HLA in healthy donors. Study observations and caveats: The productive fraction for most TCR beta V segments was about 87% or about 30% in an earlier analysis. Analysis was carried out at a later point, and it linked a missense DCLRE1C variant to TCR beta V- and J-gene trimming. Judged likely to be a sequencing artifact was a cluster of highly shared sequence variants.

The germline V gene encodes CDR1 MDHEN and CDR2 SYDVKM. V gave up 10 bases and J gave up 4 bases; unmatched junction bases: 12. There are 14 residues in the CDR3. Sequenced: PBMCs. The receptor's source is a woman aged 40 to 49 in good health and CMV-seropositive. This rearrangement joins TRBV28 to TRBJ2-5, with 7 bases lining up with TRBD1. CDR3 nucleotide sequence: TGTGCCACCAGGGGGTCGGGGTTTTCAGAGACCCAGTACTTC. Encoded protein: CATRGSGFSETQYF.